Below, one T cell receptor (beta chain) is given with its context. One end of the junction does not line up with germline, which may come from a read error. The sample belongs to a study of glioma-infiltrating T cells. The CDR3 extends over 12 amino acids. The germline CDR1 and CDR2 sequences are MNHEY and SMNVEV (reference sequence). The iRepertoire nested amplicon-rescue multiplex PCR amplified TCR alpha and beta CDR3s from RNA. A single record per CDR3 protein comes from TCRdb applying MiXCR to the multiplex PCR reads. The sample records approximately 100,000 distinct CDR3 sequences, under 30% being singletons.

This chain connects TRBV27 to TRBJ2-1, with D perhaps matching TRBD1 (5 bases). The sequencing input was glioma tissue, nonneoplastic brain tissue, or PBMCs (not recorded which). The sequence was obtained from a human donor with low-grade glioma or glioblastoma, undergoing nonglioma brain surgery, or in good health (not recorded which). The chain's CDR3 is CASSPRQNGQFF. CDR3 nucleotide sequence: TGTGCCAGTAGTCCCCGACAGAATGGGCAGTTCTTC.